The T cell receptor (beta chain) described here comes from a study of T cells in Graves' hyperthyroidism and ophthalmopathy. Germline CDR1 LGHDT, CDR2 YNNKEL (reference sequence). The CDR3 is 12 residues long. V was shortened by 4 bases and J by 4 bases, with 6 bases between the two germline ends. Study-level points and caveats: Using 13 V-J features, a model discriminated ophthalmopathy from stable hyperthyroidism. Progression to ophthalmopathy was predicted a median of approximately seven months early.

This clonotype was seen at least ten times. The antigen remains undetermined. TCR beta CDR3 regions were amplified from RNA transcripts. The TCR CDR3 first-round RT-PCR relied on the HTBI primer set. TCRdb called the multiplex PCR reads again in MiXCR, with one record for every CDR3 protein. The sample consists of hundreds of thousands of distinct CDR3 sequences, around 16% of them appearing once. If no ophthalmopathy progression occurred within 18 months, Graves' hyperthyroidism was stable. 8.5 to 10 ml of fresh peripheral blood supplied the PBMCs. The specimen sequenced was blood. V usage is TRBV3-1 and J usage is TRBJ2-3; no clear D gene. The TCR comes from a woman aged 18-30 years with Graves' hyperthyroidism. The CDR3 loop is CASSLTADTQYF. For the CDR3, the DNA is TGTGCCAGCAGCCTTACAGCAGATACGCAGTATTTT.